A single sample gave rise to the 16 T cell receptor beta chains below, sequenced in a study of blood T cells in healthy people across ages. Sample-barcoded 5' priming and a J-beta primer mix drove a second PCR of about 6 to 12 cycles. A single record per CDR3 protein comes from TCRdb applying MiXCR to the 5' RACE reads. The sample records roughly 1,000,000 distinct CDR3 sequences, about 23% being singletons. The same sample was also studied in work on T cells of mothers and their children.

Sequenced: blood. These receptors were taken from a girl under 10 years old in good health.

This clonotype appeared a few times. This chain joins TRBV29-1 and TRBJ2-5, with D tentatively TRBD2 (6 bases). The DNA end lines up better with TRBJ2-1; the J call may be wrong. Per the germline V gene, CDR1 is SQVTM and CDR2 is ANQGSEA. There are 11 residues in the CDR3. The CDR3 reads CSVPDWGGQFF. As DNA, the CDR3 is TGCAGCGTACCGGACTGGGGAGGGCAGTTCTTC.

A few counts support this clonotype. At one end, the junction sequence differs from germline, possibly due to a read error. The DNA of the CDR3 is TGTGCCAGCAGCTTAGGCCGGGCGCTAGACTTC. It is translated as CASSLGRALDF. The chain recombines TRBV7-2 with TRBJ2-4; D uncertain. The CDR3 spans 11 residues. Germline V lookup: CDR1 SGHTA, CDR2 FQGNSA.

The chain uses TRBV20-1 and TRBJ2-1; unclear D gene. CDR1 and CDR2 from the germline V gene are DFQATT and SNEGSKA (reference sequence). V lost 8 bases, J lost 6 bases, and 14 bases lay in between. The CDR3 sequence is 12 residues long. In DNA form, the CDR3 reads TGCAGTCCCTCGAAAACTTTCAATGAGCAGTTCTTC. It encodes CSPSKTFNEQFF.

This clonotype was detected a few times. The chain couples TRBV7-6 to TRBJ2-1; 8 nucleotides line up with TRBD2. CDR1 SGHVS and CDR2 FNYEAQ come from the germline V gene. The J segment lost 8 bases and the V segment lost 0 bases, leaving 12 bases of the junction unmatched. The CDR3 extends over 17 amino acids. This CDR3 is CASSLARVSGSFDEQFF. The DNA of the CDR3 is TGTGCCAGCAGCTTAGCGCGTGTAAGCGGGAGTTTCGATGAGCAGTTCTTC.

The chain combines TRBV29-1 with TRBJ1-2; TRBD1 matches 9 bases. Trimming took 6 bases from V and 0 from J; bases not matched to a gene: 5. CDR3 length: 14 residues. CDR1 and CDR2 from the germline V gene are SQVTM and ANQGSEA. The CDR3 DNA reads as TGCAGCGTGGACAGGGGCTTAGCTAACTATGGCTACACCTTC. Amino acid sequence: CSVDRGLANYGYTF.

This clonotype has just a few counts. The chain carries TRBV4-3 and TRBJ2-5; TRBD2 is a possible D gene (7 bases). The CDR3 length is 16 residues. V was clipped by 4 bases and J by 4 bases, with 19 bases between them. Germline V CDR1 and CDR2: LGHNA, YSLEER. The CDR3 here is CASSLGRGAEGETQYF. DNA for the CDR3: TGCGCCAGCAGCCTAGGTCGGGGGGCCGAGGGAGAGACCCAGTACTTC.

V usage is TRBV20-1 and J usage is TRBJ2-5, with D hard to call. V lost 3 bases and J 3 bases, leaving 5 bases between the germline ends. The CDR3 extends over 11 amino acids. The germline CDR1 and CDR2 sequences are DFQATT and SNEGSKA (reference sequence). CDR3 region: CSASGKETQYF. As DNA, the CDR3 is TGCAGTGCTAGCGGTAAAGAGACCCAGTACTTC.

This clonotype has just one count. One end of the junction is discordant with germline, which a read error may explain. J is TRBJ2-3 and V is TRBV12-3 or TRBV12-4, with no clear D. The CDR3 has 15 residues. Here the CDR3 reads CASRAFSSSTDTQCF. In nucleotides, the CDR3 is TGTGCCAGCAGGGCCTTCAGTAGCTCCACGGATACGCAGTGTTTT.

The chain links TRBV6-1 to TRBJ1-2; 8 bases map to TRBD1. V shed 0 bases, J shed 6 bases, and the junction held 3 bases outside the gene matches. The CDR3 has 14 residues. The V gene's germline CDR1 is MNHNS and CDR2 SASEGT. As DNA, the CDR3 is TGTGCCAGCAGTGAAGCGGACAGGGTAAATGGCTACACCTTC. Translating it yields CASSEADRVNGYTF.

V and J are TRBV3-1 and TRBJ1-1; perhaps TRBD1 as D (5 bases). Between the trimmed V and J ends, which lost 2 bases and 4 bases, there was a span of 8 bases. Germline V lookup: CDR1 LGHDT, CDR2 YNNKEL (reference sequence). This CDR3 is 13 amino acids long. DNA for the CDR3: TGTGCCAGCAGCCAACAGGGTATCACTGAAGCTTTCTTT. The encoded protein is CASSQQGITEAFF.

This clonotype was recorded a few times. The chain is built from TRBV4-1 and TRBJ2-7; D is perhaps TRBD2 (5 bases). This CDR3 is 13 amino acids long. Trimming removed 4 bases from V and 5 bases from J, with 12 bases in between. Germline assignment: CDR1 MGHRA and CDR2 YSYEKL. CDR3 sequence reads: CASSRWTGDEQYF. CDR3 DNA sequence: TGCGCCAGCAGCCGGTGGACTGGGGACGAGCAGTACTTC.

This clonotype was seen more than once but under ten times. A junction end diverges from the germline sequence, so it may reflect a read error. V usage is TRBV6-1 and J usage is TRBJ2-1; D not certain. This CDR3 is 13 amino acids long. Germline-derived CDR1 and CDR2 are MNHNS and SASEGT. CDR3 sequence (DNA): TGTGCCAGCAGGGAAGACAACTACAATGAGCAGTTCTTC. Residues: CASREDNYNEQFF.

The chain links TRBV11-1 to TRBJ2-5; 11 bases match TRBD1. Germline-derived CDR1 and CDR2 are SGHAT and FQDESV (reference sequence). The length of the CDR3 is 17 residues. Trimming removed 5 bases from V and 5 bases from J; junction bases left unmatched: 13. Here the CDR3 DNA reads TGTGCCAGCAGCACCCGGCAAACCGGGACAGGGGGTGAGACCCAGTACTTC. Translated, it gives CASSTRQTGTGGETQYF.

This clonotype was counted a few times. This chain links TRBV6-5 with TRBJ2-7; D possibly matches TRBD1 or TRBD2 (6 bases each). The CDR3 is 14 amino acids. The germline V gene has CDR1 MNHEY and CDR2 SVGAGI. With 4 bases removed from V and 3 bases from J, the gap between germline ends came to 13 bases. CDR3 sequence: CASSFIEGGYEQYF. CDR3 nucleotide sequence: TGTGCCAGCAGTTTCATAGAGGGGGGCTACGAGCAGTACTTC.

Turning to this clonotype: Sequence at one end of the junction differs from germline and may be a read error. V is TRBV7-2 and J is TRBJ1-2; no definite D call. Germline V gives CDR1 SGHTA, CDR2 FQGNSA. The CDR3 extends over 14 amino acids. CDR3 in DNA: TGTGCCAGCAGTTTAGCCCGACTGAACTATGGCTACACCTTC. Amino acids: CASSLARLNYGYTF.

The V gene is TRBV7-3, the J gene TRBJ2-3; the D is unclear. CDR1 SGHTA and CDR2 FQGTGA come from the germline V gene. V gave up 4 bases and J gave up 11 bases, with 10 bases separating them. This CDR3 comprises 11 residues. The CDR3 DNA reads as TGTGCCAGCAGCTCTAACTGGATGCAGTATTTT. It codes for CASSSNWMQYF.